The clone carrying this TCR beta chain has a handful of counts. TCRdb re-called the RT-PCR reads with MiXCR, one entry per CDR3 protein. This table has about a million distinct CDR3 sequences, roughly 18% appearing once. The data originate from a study of patients and donors after allogeneic stem cell transplantation. The CDR3 contains 15 residues. Germline-derived CDR1 and CDR2 are SGDLS and YYNGEE. Trimming pared 0 bases from V and 5 bases from J, leaving 14 bases between. The chain uses TRBV9 and TRBJ1-1, with D hard to call. The receptor was derived from a human donor who was either an allogeneic HSCT recipient or a stem cell or donor lymphocyte infusion donor (not recorded which). It is not recorded whose cells these are; they may come from a transplant donor. The specimen was blood, either unsorted or a sorted T cell fraction (not recorded which). CDR3 protein: CASSVGGRSGTEAFF. For the CDR3, the DNA is TGTGCCAGCAGCGTAGGAGGAAGGTCGGGGACTGAAGCTTTCTTT. Full variable domain (missing parts from reference TRBV9 and TRBJ1-1): DSGVTQTPKHLITATGQRVTLRCSPRSGDLSVYWYQQSLDQGLQFLIQYYNGEERAKGNILERFSAQQFPDLHSELNLSSLELGDSALYFCASSVGGRSGTEAFFGQGTRLTVV.